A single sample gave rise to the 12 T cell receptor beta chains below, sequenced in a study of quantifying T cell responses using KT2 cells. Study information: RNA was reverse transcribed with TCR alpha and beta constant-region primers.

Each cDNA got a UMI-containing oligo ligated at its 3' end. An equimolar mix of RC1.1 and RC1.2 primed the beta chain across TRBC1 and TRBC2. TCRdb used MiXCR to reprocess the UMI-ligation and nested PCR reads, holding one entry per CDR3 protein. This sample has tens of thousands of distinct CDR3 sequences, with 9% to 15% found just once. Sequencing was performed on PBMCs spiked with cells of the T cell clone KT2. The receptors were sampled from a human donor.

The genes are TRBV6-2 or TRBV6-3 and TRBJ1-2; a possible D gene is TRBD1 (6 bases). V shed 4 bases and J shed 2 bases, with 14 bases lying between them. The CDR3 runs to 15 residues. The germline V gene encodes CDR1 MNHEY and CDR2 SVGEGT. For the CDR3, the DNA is TGTGCCAGCAGTTCTCCGGGACAAGTAAACTATGGCTACACCTTC. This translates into CASSSPGQVNYGYTF.

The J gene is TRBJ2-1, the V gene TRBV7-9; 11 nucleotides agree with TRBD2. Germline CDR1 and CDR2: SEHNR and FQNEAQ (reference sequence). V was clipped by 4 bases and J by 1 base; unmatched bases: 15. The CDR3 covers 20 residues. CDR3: CASSSPSPSGRWESYNEQFF. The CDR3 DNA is TGTGCCAGCAGCTCCCCAAGTCCTAGCGGGAGGTGGGAATCCTACAATGAGCAGTTCTTC.

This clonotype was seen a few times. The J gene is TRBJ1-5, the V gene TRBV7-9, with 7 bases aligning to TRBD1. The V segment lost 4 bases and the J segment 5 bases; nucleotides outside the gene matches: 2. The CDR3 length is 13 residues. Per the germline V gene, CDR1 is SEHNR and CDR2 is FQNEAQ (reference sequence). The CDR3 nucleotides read TGTGCCAGCAGCTCGGACAGGCATCAGCCCCAGCATTTT. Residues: CASSSDRHQPQHF.

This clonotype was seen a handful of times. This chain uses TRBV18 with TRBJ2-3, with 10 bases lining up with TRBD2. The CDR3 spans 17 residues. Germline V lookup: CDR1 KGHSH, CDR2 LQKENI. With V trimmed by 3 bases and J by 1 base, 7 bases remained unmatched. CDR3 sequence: CASSPGLAVGGTDTQYF. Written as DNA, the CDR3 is TGTGCCAGCTCACCTGGACTAGCGGTGGGCGGCACAGATACGCAGTATTTT. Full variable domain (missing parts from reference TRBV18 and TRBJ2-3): NAGVMQNPRHLVRRRGQEARLRCSPMKGHSHVYWYRQLPEEGLKFMVYLQKENIIDESGMPKERFSAEFPKEGPSILRIQQVVRGDSAAYFCASSPGLAVGGTDTQYFGPGTRLTVL.

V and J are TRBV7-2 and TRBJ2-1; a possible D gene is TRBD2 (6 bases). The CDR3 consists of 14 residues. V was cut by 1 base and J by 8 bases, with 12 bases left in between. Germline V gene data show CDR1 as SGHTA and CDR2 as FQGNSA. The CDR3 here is CASSLDGGGDEQFF. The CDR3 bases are TGTGCCAGCAGCTTAGACGGGGGTGGCGATGAGCAGTTCTTC.

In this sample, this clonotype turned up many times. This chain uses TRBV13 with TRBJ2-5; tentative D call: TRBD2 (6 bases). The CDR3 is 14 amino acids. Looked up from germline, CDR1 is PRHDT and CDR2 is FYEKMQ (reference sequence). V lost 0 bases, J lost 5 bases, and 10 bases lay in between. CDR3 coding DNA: TGTGCCAGCAGCTTAGGCCGCGGGGCGGAGACCCAGTACTTC. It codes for CASSLGRGAETQYF.

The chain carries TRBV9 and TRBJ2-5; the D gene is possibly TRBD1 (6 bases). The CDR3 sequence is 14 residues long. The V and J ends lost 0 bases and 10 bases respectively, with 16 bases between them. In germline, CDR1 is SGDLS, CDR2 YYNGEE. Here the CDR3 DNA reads TGTGCCAGCAGCGTAGGGCAGCTCCAGGGGATCCAGTACTTC. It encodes CASSVGQLQGIQYF.

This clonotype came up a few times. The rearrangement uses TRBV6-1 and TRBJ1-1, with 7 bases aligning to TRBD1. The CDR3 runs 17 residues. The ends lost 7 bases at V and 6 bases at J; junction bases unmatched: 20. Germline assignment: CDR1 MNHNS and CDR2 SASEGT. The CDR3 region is CASIPFAPSTGRPEAFF. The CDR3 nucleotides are TGTGCCAGCATCCCTTTTGCCCCTTCGACAGGGAGGCCTGAAGCTTTCTTT.

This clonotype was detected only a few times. The CDR3 DNA follows: TGTGCCTTCAGACAGGGATCGAACACCGGGGAGCTGTTTTTT. Its translation is CAFRQGSNTGELFF. The chain employs TRBV30 and TRBJ2-2, with 7 bases matching TRBD1. V shed 7 bases and J 0 bases; nucleotides not matched to a gene: 5. Germline assignment: CDR1 GTSNPN and CDR2 SVGIG (reference sequence). The CDR3 covers 14 residues.

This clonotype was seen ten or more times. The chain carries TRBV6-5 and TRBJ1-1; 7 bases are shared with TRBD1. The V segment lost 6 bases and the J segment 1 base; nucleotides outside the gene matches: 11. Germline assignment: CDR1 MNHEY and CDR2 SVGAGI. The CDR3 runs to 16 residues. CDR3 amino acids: CASSLEQGQRNTEAFF. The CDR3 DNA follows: TGTGCCAGCAGCCTAGAACAGGGACAGCGGAACACTGAAGCTTTCTTT.

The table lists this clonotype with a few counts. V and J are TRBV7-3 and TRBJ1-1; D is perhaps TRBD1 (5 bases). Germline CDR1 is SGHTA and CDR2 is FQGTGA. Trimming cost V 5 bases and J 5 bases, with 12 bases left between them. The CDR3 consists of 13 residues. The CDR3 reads CASSLGLGTEAFF. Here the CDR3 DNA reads TGTGCCAGCAGCCTGGGACTGGGGACTGAAGCTTTCTTT. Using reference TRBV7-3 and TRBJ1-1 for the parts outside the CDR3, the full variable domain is GAGVSQTPSNKVTEKGKYVELRCDPISGHTALYWYRQSLGQGPEFLIYFQGTGAADDSGLPNDRFFAVRPEGSVSTLKIQRTERGDSAVYLCASSLGLGTEAFFGQGTRLTVV.

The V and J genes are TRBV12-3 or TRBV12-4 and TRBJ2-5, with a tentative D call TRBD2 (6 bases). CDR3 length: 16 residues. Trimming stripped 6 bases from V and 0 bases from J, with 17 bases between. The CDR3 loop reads CASSTGVGGYQETQYF. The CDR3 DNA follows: TGTGCCAGCAGCACCGGGGTAGGAGGGTACCAAGAGACCCAGTACTTC.